These 18 T cell receptor beta chains originate from one sample sequenced in a study of blood T cell repertoires in COVID-19. The repertoire was sequenced with immunoSEQ multiplex PCR; TCRdb's copy has only in-frame clones and lacks some. The repertoire holds more than 50,000 clones, with 85% as singletons. Sequencing used peripheral blood. These receptor sequences come from a human donor in a cohort sampled during active COVID-19.

The V call is TRBV4-2, the J call TRBJ1-4, with D tentatively TRBD1 (6 bases). V lost 1 base to trimming and J lost 3 bases, with 9 bases between them. The germline V gene encodes CDR1 LGHNA and CDR2 YNFKEQ. The CDR3 has 15 residues. The CDR3 loop is CASSQGRGSNEKLFF. CDR3 coding DNA: TGTGCCAGCAGCCAAGGCAGGGGCTCTAATGAAAAACTGTTTTTT.

This chain joins TRBV7-2 and TRBJ2-7, with 8 nucleotides matching TRBD1. The CDR3 is 14 amino acids. Looked up from germline, CDR1 is SGHTA and CDR2 is FQGNSA. Losses at the gene ends were 5 bases for V and 6 bases for J; bases not matched to a gene: 9. CDR3 residues: CASSPMTGALEQYF. In DNA form, the CDR3 reads TGTGCCAGCAGCCCGATGACAGGGGCCCTCGAGCAGTACTTC. The full variable domain, with the rest looked up from reference TRBV7-2 and TRBJ2-7, is GAGVSQSPSNKVTEKGKDVELRCDPISGHTALYWYRQSLGQGLEFLIYFQGNSAPDKSGLPSDRFSAERTGGSVSTLTIQRTQQEDSAVYLCASSPMTGALEQYFGPGTRLTVT.

This sequence joins TRBV30 and TRBJ2-7; D perhaps matches TRBD2 (5 bases). The CDR3 is 12 residues long. V was shortened by 4 bases and J by 9 bases, with 16 bases between the two germline ends. From germline, CDR1 is GTSNPN and CDR2 SVGIG (reference sequence). The CDR3 sequence: CAWTGPSRGQYF. The CDR3 DNA reads TGTGCCTGGACTGGGCCATCTCGGGGGCAGTACTTC.

V and J are TRBV18 and TRBJ2-7; 7 bases are a match to TRBD1. V trimming: 2 bases; J trimming: 5 bases; junction bases outside the gene matches: 6. The CDR3 extends over 14 amino acids. CDR1 and CDR2 from the germline V gene are KGHSH and LQKENI. The chain's CDR3 is CASSPFDRDHEQYF. In DNA, the CDR3 is TGTGCCAGCTCACCATTCGACAGGGACCACGAGCAGTACTTC.

The rearrangement links TRBV19 to TRBJ2-7, with a possible D match to TRBD2 (7 bases). The CDR3 spans 13 residues. The germline V gene has CDR1 LNHDA and CDR2 SQIVND (reference sequence). V gave up 4 bases and J gave up 5 bases, with 12 bases separating them. The chain's CDR3 is CASSTGGGDEQYF. CDR3 DNA: TGTGCCAGTAGTACTGGGGGGGGCGACGAGCAGTACTTC.

This clone was seen more than once but under ten times. V is TRBV5-4 and J is TRBJ2-7, with D perhaps TRBD1 (7 bases). The CDR3 has 14 amino acids. Trimming pared 4 bases from V and 7 bases from J, leaving 18 bases between. Germline V gene lookup returns CDR1 SGHNT and CDR2 YYREEE (reference sequence). CDR3 region: CASSPPGGTGEQYF. The CDR3 region has the DNA TGTGCCAGCAGCCCCCCAGGGGGGACTGGGGAGCAGTACTTC.

The rearrangement uses TRBV9 and TRBJ2-5, with a tentative D call TRBD1 (5 bases). This CDR3 region has 13 residues. Between the trimmed V and J ends, which lost 0 bases and 5 bases, there was a span of 8 bases. Germline values: CDR1 SGDLS, CDR2 YYNGEE. DNA of the CDR3: TGTGCCAGCAGCGTAGCAGGGTTCGAGACCCAGTACTTC. Protein: CASSVAGFETQYF.

This clone was recorded only once. The chain recombines TRBV4-2 with TRBJ2-3, with TRBD2 matching 9 bases. The germline V gene has CDR1 LGHNA and CDR2 YNFKEQ. The CDR3 spans 22 residues. The V gene end was trimmed by 0 bases and the J gene end by 5 bases; junction bases not matched to a gene: 24. DNA of the CDR3: TGTGCCAGCAGCCAAGATCTATTGGTCGGGGGTGGACTAGCGAGACGAAGAGATACGCAGTATTTT. Protein: CASSQDLLVGGGLARRRDTQYF.

This chain uses TRBV4-3 with TRBJ2-3; 11 bases fit TRBD2. Trimming at V came to 0 bases and at J to 5 bases, leaving 10 bases not matched to a gene. The CDR3 spans 18 residues. Germline V CDR1 and CDR2: LGHNA, YSLEER. CDR3 bases: TGCGCCAGCAGCCAAGAGATTCGGGTAGCGGGGGGGCTAGATACGCAGTATTTT. It is translated as CASSQEIRVAGGLDTQYF.

This sequence joins TRBV5-1 and TRBJ1-5; the D is unclear. The germline V and J ends were trimmed by 4 bases and 2 bases, with 7 bases remaining between them. The CDR3 runs 13 residues. CDR1 is SGHRS and CDR2 is YFSETQ in the germline V gene. This CDR3 reads CASSREGNQPQHF. CDR3 coding DNA: TGCGCCAGCAGCCGAGAAGGCAATCAGCCCCAGCATTTT.

This chain joins TRBV19 and TRBJ1-3; no reliable D call. The germline gives CDR1 LNHDA, CDR2 SQIVND (reference sequence). This CDR3 is built from 13 residues. V lost 5 bases and J lost 2, with 7 bases in between. CDR3 in DNA: TGTGCCAGTAGTTTCGAGACTGGAAACACCATATATTTT. Translation: CASSFETGNTIYF.

A remark on this clone: This same CDR3 is encoded by further DNA sequences in the sample. The J gene is TRBJ2-2, the V gene TRBV2; 15 bases map to TRBD2. The CDR3 is 16 residues long. V shed 6 bases and J 2 bases; nucleotides not matched to a gene: 1. The germline V gene encodes CDR1 SNHLY and CDR2 FYNNEI. The CDR3 region is CASRGLAGGNTGELFF. The CDR3 DNA reads as TGTGCCAGCAGGGGACTAGCGGGGGGAAACACCGGGGAGCTGTTTTTT.

The chain recombines TRBV3-1 (or the pseudogene TRBV3-2) with TRBJ2-5; TRBD2 agrees at 12 bases. CDR1 and CDR2 from the germline V gene are LGHDT and YNNKEL (reference sequence). V shed 7 bases, J shed 0 bases, and the junction held 6 bases outside the gene matches. The CDR3 is 16 amino acids. The CDR3 protein is CASIPRTSGDQETQYF. In nucleotides, the CDR3 is TGTGCCAGCATCCCCCGGACTAGCGGGGACCAAGAGACCCAGTACTTC.

The gene calls are TRBV11-2 and TRBJ2-5, with TRBD1 matching over 9 bases. This CDR3 comprises 16 residues. CDR1 and CDR2 from the germline V gene are SGHAT and FQNNGV. Losses at the gene ends were 5 bases for V and 3 bases for J; bases not matched to a gene: 10. The CDR3 region is CASSTKQGQGEETQYF. The CDR3 bases are TGTGCCAGCAGCACGAAGCAGGGACAGGGTGAAGAGACCCAGTACTTC.

This clone was seen once. The V gene is TRBV18, the J gene TRBJ1-4; D gene uncertain. Deletions cut 5 bases from V and 5 bases from J, with 9 bases between. CDR1 KGHSH and CDR2 LQKENI come from the germline V gene. This CDR3 has 13 amino acids. The CDR3 loop is CASSWGGNEKLFF. CDR3 DNA sequence: TGTGCCAGCTCATGGGGAGGGAATGAAAAACTGTTTTTT. Complete variable domain (other parts from reference TRBV18 and TRBJ1-4): NAGVMQNPRHLVRRRGQEARLRCSPMKGHSHVYWYRQLPEEGLKFMVYLQKENIIDESGMPKERFSAEFPKEGPSILRIQQVVRGDSAAYFCASSWGGNEKLFFGSGTQLSVL.

The chain joins TRBV5-6 to TRBJ2-3; a weak D match, TRBD2 (5 bases). Trimming shortened V by 5 bases and J by 6 bases, and 19 bases separated the two germline ends. Germline lookup yields CDR1 SGHDT and CDR2 YYEEEE. CDR3 length equals 15 residues. The CDR3 sequence: CASSLRVGESDTQYF. The CDR3 coding sequence is TGTGCCAGCAGTCTCCGGGTCGGGGAATCGGATACGCAGTATTTT.

The chain joins TRBV24-1 to TRBJ2-7; TRBD1 is a possible D gene (6 bases). Germline CDR1 and CDR2: KGHDR and SFDVKD. There are 16 residues in the CDR3. V was clipped by 2 bases and J by 1 base, with 14 bases between them. CDR3 in amino acids: CATSDSRQGPSYEQYF. Written as DNA, the CDR3 is TGTGCCACCAGTGATTCACGGCAGGGGCCATCCTACGAGCAGTACTTC.

This clone was seen more than once but under ten times. This chain uses TRBV11-3 with TRBJ2-6; possible D gene TRBD1, 5 bases. CDR1 and CDR2 (germline): SGHNT, YENEEA. Trimming took off 6 bases at V and 1 base at J, with 10 bases between the two ends. The CDR3 consists of 15 residues. For the CDR3, the DNA is TGTGCCAGCAGGCAGGGTGGTTCTGGGGCCAACGTCCTGACTTTC. Protein product: CASRQGGSGANVLTF.